Each of the 17 T cell receptor delta chains below was sequenced from the same sample in a study of γδ T cells in repeated Plasmodium falciparum infection. TCRdb fed the multiplex PCR reads into CATT to redo clone calling. Counted here are 45,000 to 60,000 delta-chain clones, roughly 2% occurring once; the ten biggest clones make up approximately 24%. Gammadelta T cells were flow-sorted from PBMC into Vgamma9/Vdelta2+ and Vdelta2-negative populations for bulk analysis. Specimen: gamma-delta T cells from blood. The source of these receptors is a pool of human donors (malaria-infected and uninfected, not separated).

This clone was counted a few times. The protein that TCRdb holds for this DNA derives from a much larger clone and differs from the translated DNA at residue 12, which likely indicates a read error; the protein shown here is translated from the DNA. The sample has other DNA sequences that encode this CDR3 too. This chain connects TRDV1 to TRDJ1, with D possibly being TRDD2 or TRDD3 (5 bases each). From germline, CDR1 is TSWWSYY and CDR2 QGS. This CDR3 contains 24 residues. CDR3 nucleotides: TGTGCCCTGGGCAAATTCCTGCTTCTCCCCTGGAGGACAAAAATCCCGAGGTACACCGATAAACTCATCTTT. Residues: CALGKFLLLPWRTKIPRYTDKLIF.

This clone was detected a few times. It is likely a read error: a sequence one base away is far more abundant. The sample holds other DNA sequences that translate to the same CDR3. J is TRDJ1 and V is TRDV1; TRDD3 might be the D (6 bases). CDR1 and CDR2 from the germline V gene are TSWWSYY and QGS. This CDR3 is built from 18 residues. Here the CDR3 DNA reads TGTGCTCTCGGGGAACATCTATGGAAGATTTGGGGGACCGATAAACTCATCTTT. Protein product: CALGEHLWKIWGTDKLIF.

As for this clone: The protein held in TCRdb is that of a much larger clone and does not match this DNA's translation at residue 11, likely because of a read error; the protein shown is translated from the DNA. The genes are TRDV2 and TRDJ1, with TRDD3 matching over 9 bases. The J gene is not listed in TCRdb, so it was assigned here from a DNA match to germline. V was clipped by 2 bases and J by 7 bases; unmatched bases: 10. Germline CDR1 is GEAIGNYY and CDR2 is EKD. This CDR3 is 15 amino acids long. Here the CDR3 DNA reads TGTGCCTGTGACATGTTGGGGGGGATACCCGGTAAACTCATCTTT. It is translated as CACDMLGGIPGKLIF.

This clone was observed a few times. TCRdb's protein, taken from a much larger clone, differs from this DNA's translation at residue 13, likely owing to a read error; the protein displayed comes from the DNA. The rearrangement uses TRDV3 and TRDJ1; D is tentatively TRDD2 or TRDD3 (7 bases each). No J gene was available from TCRdb, and it was assigned here by a germline match of the DNA. V dropped 4 bases and J dropped 0 bases, with 33 bases sitting between them. The CDR3 length is 20 residues. Germline CDR1 and CDR2: TVYSNPD and GDNSRS (reference sequence). The CDR3 DNA reads as TGTGCCTGTAAAAAACTTCCTATTTGGGTGCTGGGGGGCCACACCGATAAACTCATCTTT. Protein product: CACKKLPIWVLGGHTDKLIF.

This clone was found a few times. This DNA's translation and the protein TCRdb lists, from a much larger clone, do not match at residue 16, likely due to a read error; the protein shown is translated from the DNA. The chain carries TRDV2 and TRDJ3, with 11 bases aligning to TRDD3. TCRdb leaves out the J gene; it was filled in here by matching the DNA to germline. The CDR3 has 21 residues. Germline V gene sequence: CDR1 GEAIGNYY, CDR2 EKD. This CDR3 is CACDTFLPYWGIEEDARQMFF. The CDR3 DNA reads as TGTGCCTGTGACACCTTTCTTCCATACTGGGGGATAGAAGAGGACGCCCGACAGATGTTTTTC.

This clone was found a few times. This sequence is one base from a far larger clone and is likely a read error. Different DNA sequences within this sample yield the same CDR3. This sequence joins TRDV2 and TRDJ3; D possibly corresponds to TRDD3 (5 bases). TCRdb offers no J gene call, so here the DNA was matched to germline to obtain one. Per the germline V gene, CDR1 is GEAIGNYY and CDR2 is EKD. The CDR3 runs to 21 residues. Trimming removed 0 bases at V and 2 bases at J, with 22 bases between. The CDR3 bases are TGTGCCTGTGACACCTCCATGGGCACTGGAGTCGGCCCCTGGGACACCCGACAGATGTTTTTC. Protein sequence: CACDTSMGTGVGPWDTRQMFF.

Many counts were recorded for this clone. The protein TCRdb gives is from a much larger clone and does not agree with this DNA's translation at residue 5, likely a read error; the protein shown here comes from the DNA. The rearrangement joins TRDV3 to TRDJ1, with 10 nucleotides matching TRDD3. TCRdb leaves out the J gene; it was filled in here by matching the DNA to germline. The length of the CDR3 is 15 residues. The ends lost 2 bases at V and 3 bases at J; junction bases unmatched: 9. The germline gives CDR1 TVYSNPD, CDR2 GDNSRS (reference sequence). Here the CDR3 DNA reads TGTGCCTTTCGAGATTACTGGGGGATTCCCGATAAACTCATCTTT. This encodes CAFRDYWGIPDKLIF.

This clone was counted many times. This is likely an artifact of a read error, given a far larger clone one base away. At the DNA level, this CDR3 is encoded by other sequences in the same sample as well. CDR3 loop: CALGGSYRYTVAPTDKLIF. CDR3 bases: TGCGCTCTTGGGGGTTCCTACCGCTATACAGTCGCCCCCACCGATAAACTCATCTTT. The chain carries TRDV1 and TRDJ1; D possibly corresponds to TRDD2 (7 bases). No J segment appears in TCRdb, so it was assigned here by matching the sequence to germline. The germline V gene has CDR1 TSWWSYY and CDR2 QGS. The CDR3 runs to 19 residues.

This clone was seen at least ten times. TCRdb attributes to this sequence the protein of a much larger clone, which differs from the DNA translation at residue 5; a read error is likely, and the protein displayed is translated from the DNA. This rearrangement joins TRDV3 to TRDJ1; 13 positions agree with TRDD3. J was trimmed by 0 bases and V by 0 bases; bases with no gene match: 10. The germline gives CDR1 TVYSNPD, CDR2 GDNSRS (reference sequence). This CDR3 has 18 residues. The CDR3 DNA is TGTGCCTTTAGACACCACTGGGGGATACGGGAGTACACCGATAAACTCATCTTT. This translates into CAFRHHWGIREYTDKLIF.

This clone was seen more than once but under ten times. TCRdb's protein for this DNA is that of a much larger clone and differs from the translation at residue 12, likely a read error; the protein shown is the DNA translation. This chain connects TRDV1 to TRDJ1; 8 nucleotides line up with TRDD3. TCRdb records no J gene; here it was assigned by comparing the DNA to germline. The CDR3 runs to 22 residues. CDR1 TSWWSYY and CDR2 QGS come from the germline V gene. The trim removed 2 bases at V and 2 bases at J, leaving 25 bases unmatched. CDR3 region: CALGELVPSWNRGITGTDKLIF. In nucleotides, the CDR3 is TGTGCTCTTGGGGAATTAGTTCCTAGCTGGAACAGGGGGATAACTGGGACCGATAAACTCATCTTT.

This clone was counted at least ten times. This DNA's translation differs at residue 18 from TCRdb's protein, which comes from a much larger clone; a read error is likely, and the protein shown is translated from the DNA. The chain's CDR3 is CAYRRVSPSEGPRYTDKPIF. The CDR3 nucleotides are TGTGCTTATAGGAGGGTTTCCCCCTCCGAAGGCCCTCGGTACACCGATAAACCCATCTTT. The V gene reported is TRAV38-2/DV8; the J gene is uncalled. Per the germline V gene, CDR1 is TSESDYY and CDR2 is QEAYKQQN. This CDR3 comprises 20 residues.

This clone was counted a few times. It differs at one base from a far larger clone, so likely a read error. The sample holds other DNA sequences that translate to the same CDR3. J gene calling gave no result, while the V gene is TRDV1; the listed D gene, TRDD3, was not tested against the DNA. Germline V gives CDR1 TSWWSYY, CDR2 QGS. CDR3 length: 20 amino acids. The CDR3 protein is CALGGGFPYWGMTYTDKLIF. The CDR3 region has the DNA TGTGCTCTTGGGGGCGGCTTCCCGTACTGGGGGATGACGTACACCGATAAACTCATCTTC.

Comments on this clone: TCRdb shows a much larger clone's protein in place of this DNA's translation, and the two differ at residue 10, likely through a read error; the protein shown is translated from the DNA. CDR3 DNA sequence: TGTGCTCTTGGGGAACCCCTCTGGAGTAGAAGCCCAAAACTCATCTTT. Its protein product is CALGEPLWSRSPKLIF. The chain uses TRDV1 and TRDJ1; D is ambiguous. The J gene comes from matching the DNA to germline here; TCRdb lacks it. Trimming cost V 1 base and J 8 bases, with 20 bases left between them. CDR1 and CDR2 from the germline V gene are TSWWSYY and QGS. This CDR3 comprises 16 residues.

This clone has only a few counts. The amino acid sequence in TCRdb belongs to a much larger clone and departs from this DNA's translation at residue 12, likely a sequencing read error; the sequence shown is translated from the DNA. The chain combines TRDV2 with TRDJ1; D is possibly TRDD3 (5 bases). This CDR3 region has 15 residues. Germline V gene lookup returns CDR1 GEAIGNYY and CDR2 EKD. CDR3 protein: CACDTVGVPIDNLIF. CDR3 sequence (DNA): TGTGCCTGTGACACCGTTGGGGTGCCTATCGATAATCTCATCTTT.

Note on this clone: TCRdb has a much larger clone's protein, which differs at residue 14 from the translation of this DNA, likely because of a read error; what is shown is the protein translated from the DNA. The J gene is TRDJ1, the V gene TRAV38-2/DV8, with TRDD3 as a possible D gene (7 bases). No J segment appears in TCRdb, so it was assigned here by matching the sequence to germline. The germline CDR1 and CDR2 sequences are TSESDYY and QEAYKQQN. V lost 7 bases and J 1 base, leaving 32 bases between the germline ends. This CDR3 contains 20 residues. The CDR3 DNA follows: TGTGCTTATTGGCGGATTTCCTATCTGGGGGCCCCGGGCATCACCGATAAACTCATCTTT. Translation gives CAYWRISYLGAPGITDKLIF.

There are many counts of this clone. The likely explanation is a read error, given a far larger clone one base away. Other nucleotide sequences from this sample produce the same CDR3. The rearrangement joins TRDV1 to TRDJ1; the D gene could be TRDD2 or TRDD3 (6 bases each). TCRdb is silent on the J gene; assignment here came from matching the DNA to germline. CDR3 length: 17 amino acids. The germline gives CDR1 TSWWSYY, CDR2 QGS. DNA of the CDR3: TGCGCTCTTGGGGAGGCCTTCCCCCCACTGGGCACCGATAAACTCATCTTT. It translates to CALGEAFPPLGTDKLIF.

As regards this clone: The amino acid sequence in TCRdb belongs to a much larger clone and departs from this DNA's translation at residue 7, likely a sequencing read error; the sequence shown is translated from the DNA. The genes are TRDV1 and TRDJ1; 9 bases fit TRDD3. Matching the DNA to germline supplied the J gene, which TCRdb does not give. After removal of 1 base from V and 0 bases from J, the junction contained 24 bases not matched to a gene. The germline gives CDR1 TSWWSYY, CDR2 QGS. The CDR3 is 23 residues long. This CDR3 reads CALGEQRYSYAILGDLYTDKLIF. CDR3 DNA sequence: TGTGCTCTTGGGGAACAAAGGTATTCCTACGCTATACTGGGGGACCTGTACACCGATAAACTCATCTTT.